This T cell receptor beta chain was recovered during a study of cytomegalovirus exposure and HLA in healthy donors. Study information: About 200 million T cells yielded some 120 million unique TCR beta sequences in earlier analysis. Study-wide results and caveats: Testing in vitro showed three CMV-associated chains specific for CMV antigens. Indistinguishable V segments, including TRBV6-2 and TRBV6-3, were excluded.

Vbeta (60) and Jbeta (13) primers were used in the PCR. Original analysis: An analysis performed later counted 60 million to 90 million unique TCR beta chains (around 10 million of them shared). Clones were read by immunoSEQ multiplex PCR, and TCRdb kept only the in-frame ones, dropping some. The V and J calls and clone size are taken from that table; D and trimming were inferred from the DNA. This sample carries 130,000 to 150,000 clones, approximately 80% of them seen once, and the ten largest clones take 4.5% to 6%. Details on this clone: Antigen specificity is unknown.

Trimming left V 4 bases short and J 5 bases short, with 16 bases between. The CDR3 extends over 14 amino acids. Germline values: CDR1 GTSNPN, CDR2 SVGIG (reference sequence). The TCR comes from a male donor in good health and CMV-seronegative. The chain couples TRBV30 to TRBJ2-3; the D gene is possibly TRBD2 (7 bases). Input material: PBMCs. CDR3 DNA sequence: TGTGCCTGGACAAACGGGGGGCGGGTAGATACGCAGTATTTT. It yields the protein CAWTNGGRVDTQYF.